This T cell receptor beta chain was captured in a study of cytomegalovirus exposure and HLA in healthy donors. The PCR ran on 60 Vbeta and 13 Jbeta primers. Clones were read by immunoSEQ multiplex PCR, and TCRdb kept only the in-frame ones, dropping some. This sample has about 180,000 clones, with about 80% found just once. J gave up 1 base and V 1 base, and 2 bases lay outside the gene matches. Looked up from germline, CDR1 is SGHVS and CDR2 is FNYEAQ. The CDR3 is 17 amino acids. The sample taken for sequencing was PBMCs. The source is a woman aged 60-75 years in good health and CMV-seropositive. The chain joins TRBV7-6 to TRBJ2-5, with 14 bases lining up with TRBD2. The CDR3: CASSLGLAGGPQETQYF. CDR3 in DNA: TGTGCCAGCAGCTTAGGACTAGCGGGGGGGCCCCAAGAGACCCAGTACTTC.